The 28 T cell receptor beta chains below come from one sample, sequenced in a study of cytomegalovirus exposure and HLA in healthy donors. 13 Jbeta primers and 60 Vbeta primers were used for the PCR. The protocol was immunoSEQ multiplex PCR, while the TCRdb copy is restricted to in-frame clones and leaves out a portion. This sample yields about 140,000 clones, of which 70% to 85% are seen a single time; approximately 1.5% belongs to the top ten. Specimen: PBMCs. The receptor set was obtained from a man younger than 45 in good health and CMV-seropositive.

V gene TRBV27 combines with J gene TRBJ1-2; no clear D. V lost 0 bases, J lost 8 bases, and 13 bases lay in between. CDR1 MNHEY and CDR2 SMNVEV come from the germline V gene (reference sequence). This CDR3 region has 14 residues. The CDR3 nucleotides read TGTGCCAGCAGTTTATCGAGGGCCACAAGAGGCTACACCTTC. Translated, it gives CASSLSRATRGYTF.

V gene TRBV5-1 combines with J gene TRBJ2-5, with 7 bases matching TRBD1. This CDR3 has 14 amino acids. The V segment lost 3 bases and the J segment 4 bases; nucleotides outside the gene matches: 6. CDR1 and CDR2 from the germline V gene are SGHRS and YFSETQ. In DNA form, the CDR3 reads TGCGCCAGCAGCTCCCGGACAGGTGGAGAGACCCAGTACTTC. Amino acid sequence: CASSSRTGGETQYF.

The rearrangement uses TRBV7-2 and TRBJ2-2; TRBD2 matches at 14 bases. The CDR3 covers 16 residues. Germline values: CDR1 SGHTA, CDR2 FQGNSA. The V gene end was trimmed by 5 bases and the J gene end by 4 bases; junction bases not matched to a gene: 3. CDR3 sequence reads: CASSLGLAGGTGELFF. The CDR3 DNA is TGTGCCAGCAGCCTAGGACTAGCGGGAGGCACCGGGGAGCTGTTTTTT. Full variable domain (remainder filled in from reference TRBV7-2 and TRBJ2-2): GAGVSQSPSNKVTEKGKDVELRCDPISGHTALYWYRQSLGQGLEFLIYFQGNSAPDKSGLPSDRFSAERTGGSVSTLTIQRTQQEDSAVYLCASSLGLAGGTGELFFGEGSRLTVL.

This rearrangement joins TRBV29-1 to TRBJ2-5, with TRBD1 identical over 9 bases. Germline V gene lookup returns CDR1 SQVTM and CDR2 ANQGSEA. V was pared by 8 bases and J by 1 base, with 5 bases of the junction left unmatched. The length of the CDR3 is 13 residues. In DNA form, the CDR3 reads TGCAGCTCCAAACAGGGGGCCCAAGAGACCCAGTACTTC. This gives the protein CSSKQGAQETQYF.

The genes are TRBV5-6 and TRBJ2-5; D is possibly TRBD2 (6 bases). Trimming cost V 4 bases and J 2 bases, with 15 bases left between them. Germline CDR1 reads SGHDT; CDR2 reads YYEEEE. This CDR3 region has 15 residues. The CDR3 sequence is CASSSSGTSQETQYF. The CDR3 bases are TGTGCCAGCAGCAGTTCCGGGACTTCGCAAGAGACCCAGTACTTC.

The chain links TRBV19 to TRBJ1-5, with 8 bases lining up with TRBD1. Germline V gene data show CDR1 as LNHDA and CDR2 as SQIVND (reference sequence). Trimming removed 0 bases from V and 3 bases from J; junction bases left unmatched: 10. This CDR3 is 18 amino acids long. CDR3 sequence: CASSIDSPRQGTNQPQHF. Here the CDR3 DNA reads TGTGCCAGTAGTATAGATTCCCCACGACAGGGGACCAATCAGCCCCAGCATTTT.

The rearrangement uses TRBV5-1 and TRBJ2-3, with TRBD2 matching over 12 bases. Germline-derived CDR1 and CDR2 are SGHRS and YFSETQ. CDR3 size: 13 residues. V lost 1 base, J lost 13 bases, and 4 bases stayed unmatched. The CDR3 coding sequence is TGCGCCAGCAGCTTGTCCACTAGCGGGGGGAAGTATTTT. It is translated as CASSLSTSGGKYF.

The V call is TRBV4-2, the J call TRBJ2-7, with TRBD1 identical over 10 bases. Germline CDR1 is LGHNA and CDR2 is YNFKEQ. CDR3 size: 15 residues. Germline trimming cut 1 base from V and 5 bases from J; bases unmatched to any gene: 5. The CDR3 here is CASSQAGTGVDEQYF. CDR3 nucleotides: TGTGCCAGCAGCCAAGCCGGGACAGGGGTCGACGAGCAGTACTTC.

V and J are TRBV19 and TRBJ1-1, with D maybe TRBD1 (6 bases). With 2 bases removed from V and 1 base from J, the gap between germline ends came to 11 bases. Germline CDR1 reads LNHDA; CDR2 reads SQIVND (reference sequence). The CDR3 loop spans 15 amino acids. DNA for the CDR3: TGTGCCAGTAGTATAACAGGGATGGCGAACACTGAAGCTTTCTTT. Encoded protein: CASSITGMANTEAFF.

This chain joins TRBV7-9 and TRBJ1-4; the D gene is possibly TRBD1 (5 bases). Trimming took off 5 bases at V and 3 bases at J, with 10 bases between the two ends. This CDR3 is built from 14 residues. Germline CDR1 and CDR2: SEHNR and FQNEAQ (reference sequence). As DNA, the CDR3 is TGTGCCAGCAGCCCCAGGGATGCTAATGAAAAACTGTTTTTT. Its protein is CASSPRDANEKLFF.

This chain connects TRBV2 to TRBJ2-3, with 8 bases fitting TRBD1. This CDR3 comprises 14 residues. Losses at the gene ends were 5 bases for V and 5 bases for J; bases not matched to a gene: 6. Germline V gene lookup returns CDR1 SNHLY and CDR2 FYNNEI. CDR3 in DNA: TGTGCCAGCAGTAGGACAGGGACGGGAGATACGCAGTATTTT. The encoded protein is CASSRTGTGDTQYF.

The chain employs TRBV15 and TRBJ2-5; possibly TRBD2 for D (6 bases). The J call may be faulty, since TRBJ2-7 better matches the DNA end. Germline V gives CDR1 LNHNV, CDR2 YYDKDF (reference sequence). CDR3 length equals 17 residues. The CDR3 DNA sequence: TGTGCCACCAGCAGAGATCCCCTGGCGGGAATCTCCTACGAGCAGTACTTC. This gives the protein CATSRDPLAGISYEQYF.

V gene TRBV28 combines with J gene TRBJ2-7; tentatively, D is TRBD1 (5 bases). V was trimmed by 4 bases and J by 3 bases, leaving 7 bases between them. Germline V gene lookup returns CDR1 MDHEN and CDR2 SYDVKM. This CDR3 comprises 12 residues. This chain's CDR3 is CASSSRDYEQYF. The CDR3 nucleotides read TGTGCCAGCAGTTCCAGGGACTACGAGCAGTACTTC. Using reference TRBV28 and TRBJ2-7 for the parts outside the CDR3, the full variable domain is DVKVTQSSRYLVKRTGEKVFLECVQDMDHENMFWYRQDPGLGLRLIYFSYDVKMKEKGDIPEGYSVSREKKERFSLILESASTNQTSMYLCASSSRDYEQYFGPGTRLTVT.

The count of this clone is one. CDR3 in amino acids: CASSEAGGGYNEQFF. Written as DNA, the CDR3 is TGTGCCAGCAGTGAGGCCGGGGGGGGCTACAATGAGCAGTTCTTC. V and J are TRBV25-1 and TRBJ2-1; 8 bases are shared with TRBD2. The V gene's germline CDR1 is MGHDK and CDR2 SYGVNS. CDR3 length equals 15 residues. Trimming at V came to 3 bases and at J to 3 bases, leaving 4 bases not matched to a gene. Together with reference TRBV25-1 and TRBJ2-1, the CDR3 gives the full variable domain: EADIYQTPRYLVIGTGKKITLECSQTMGHDKMYWYQQDPGMELHLIHYSYGVNSTEKGDLSSESTVSRIRTEHFPLTLESARPSHTSQYLCASSEAGGGYNEQFFGPGTRLTVL.

CDR3: CASSSAGTSGFYQETQYF. Here the CDR3 DNA reads TGTGCCAGCAGCTCGGCCGGGACTAGCGGGTTTTACCAAGAGACCCAGTACTTC. The chain is built from TRBV11-2 and TRBJ2-5; 12 positions agree with TRBD2. This CDR3 spans 18 amino acids. Germline CDR1 reads SGHAT; CDR2 reads FQNNGV. The V gene end was trimmed by 4 bases and the J gene end by 0 bases; junction bases not matched to a gene: 9.

The J gene is TRBJ2-7, the V gene TRBV5-1; 9 bases are shared with TRBD2. The CDR3 totals 14 residues. With V trimmed by 4 bases and J by 3 bases, 5 bases remained unmatched. Germline V lookup: CDR1 SGHRS, CDR2 YFSETQ. The CDR3 protein is CASSPSGGNYEQYF. The CDR3 nucleotides read TGCGCCAGCAGCCCGAGCGGGGGGAACTACGAGCAGTACTTC. Filled out from reference TRBV5-1 and TRBJ2-7, the complete variable domain reads KAGVTQTPRYLIKTRGQQVTLSCSPISGHRSVSWYQQTPGQGLQFLFEYFSETQRNKGNFPGRFSGRQFSNSRSEMNVSTLELGDSALYLCASSPSGGNYEQYFGPGTRLTVT.

The rearrangement uses TRBV5-5 and TRBJ2-3, with D possibly being TRBD2 (5 bases). CDR3 size: 16 residues. Trimming left V 0 bases short and J 2 bases short, with 13 bases between. CDR1 and CDR2 (germline): SGHKS, YYEKEE (reference sequence). CDR3: CASSLGRTGYTDTQYF. Here the CDR3 DNA reads TGTGCCAGCAGCTTGGGAAGGACTGGATACACAGATACGCAGTATTTT.

The chain is built from TRBV4-1 and TRBJ2-2; the D gene is possibly TRBD1 (5 bases). This CDR3 contains 14 residues. V dropped 4 bases and J dropped 1 base, with 7 bases sitting between them. Germline V lookup: CDR1 MGHRA, CDR2 YSYEKL. The CDR3: CASSPQGNTGELFF. In DNA form, the CDR3 reads TGCGCCAGCAGCCCCCAGGGGAACACCGGGGAGCTGTTTTTT.

The chain carries TRBV7-9 and TRBJ2-7; possible D gene TRBD2, 6 bases. The CDR3 runs to 15 residues. V was pared by 1 base and J by 7 bases, with 17 bases between. Germline-derived CDR1 and CDR2 are SEHNR and FQNEAQ (reference sequence). CDR3 nucleotides: TGTGCCAGCAGCTTAGAGGAGGGGACCCCAAGGGAGCAGTACTTC. Its protein product is CASSLEEGTPREQYF.

This chain uses TRBV4-2 with TRBJ2-3; a weak D match, TRBD2 (6 bases). The germline CDR1 and CDR2 sequences are LGHNA and YNFKEQ. The CDR3 is 13 residues long. V lost 1 base and J 8 bases, leaving 10 bases between the germline ends. In DNA, the CDR3 is TGTGCCAGCAGCCAAGCGGAGCGGGTTACGCAGTATTTT. Translated, it gives CASSQAERVTQYF.

This clone has only a few counts. The chain employs TRBV5-1 and TRBJ2-3, with D unclear. Germline CDR1 reads SGHRS; CDR2 reads YFSETQ. The length of the CDR3 is 15 residues. Trimming stripped 4 bases from V and 3 bases from J, with 15 bases between. The CDR3 nucleotides read TGCGCCAGCAGCCCACTCCCGAATCCAACAGATACGCAGTATTTT. Protein product: CASSPLPNPTDTQYF. Based on the CDR3 plus reference TRBV5-1 and TRBJ2-3, the full variable domain is KAGVTQTPRYLIKTRGQQVTLSCSPISGHRSVSWYQQTPGQGLQFLFEYFSETQRNKGNFPGRFSGRQFSNSRSEMNVSTLELGDSALYLCASSPLPNPTDTQYFGPGTRLTVL.

The J gene is TRBJ2-1, the V gene TRBV6-5; the match to TRBD1 covers 9 bases. CDR3 length equals 16 residues. Germline V gene sequence: CDR1 MNHEY, CDR2 SVGAGI. The ends lost 2 bases at V and 6 bases at J; junction bases unmatched: 8. As DNA, the CDR3 is TGTGCCAGCAGTTACGCCGGGACAGGGAGAAGCAATGAGCAGTTCTTC. This encodes CASSYAGTGRSNEQFF.

The genes are TRBV11-3 and TRBJ1-1, with no clear D. Germline V CDR1 and CDR2: SGHNT, YENEEA. V lost 0 bases and J 2 bases, leaving 10 bases between the germline ends. This CDR3 has 15 residues. CDR3 loop: CASSLEGVLNTEAFF. DNA for the CDR3: TGTGCCAGCAGCTTAGAGGGAGTCCTAAACACTGAAGCTTTCTTT.

The chain links TRBV6-5 to TRBJ1-2, with TRBD1 identical over 8 bases. The trim removed 6 bases at V and 4 bases at J, leaving 7 bases unmatched. Germline V CDR1 and CDR2: MNHEY, SVGAGI. The length of the CDR3 is 14 residues. The CDR3 is CASSSGQGGYGYTF. In nucleotides, the CDR3 is TGTGCCAGCAGCTCCGGACAGGGAGGCTATGGCTACACCTTC.

Points on this clone: The junction shows a germline mismatch at one end, possibly a read error. The chain carries TRBV7-9 and TRBJ1-2; 8 bases are shared with TRBD1. CDR3 size: 14 residues. Germline loops: CDR1 SEHNR, CDR2 FQNEAQ (reference sequence). CDR3 DNA sequence: TGTTCCAGCAGCTTAGCGGACAGGGAAGGCGGCTACACCTTC. Protein: CSSSLADREGGYTF.

This chain connects TRBV2 to TRBJ2-3; 8 bases match TRBD2. V shed 5 bases, J shed 4 bases, and the junction held 8 bases outside the gene matches. CDR1 is SNHLY, CDR2 FYNNEI, per germline. The CDR3 has 15 amino acids. This CDR3 reads CASSSSGMFADTQYF. The CDR3 DNA reads as TGTGCCAGCAGTAGTAGCGGGATGTTCGCAGATACGCAGTATTTT.

The rearrangement uses TRBV6-6 and TRBJ2-3, with TRBD2 matching 8 bases. This CDR3 contains 15 residues. Germline CDR1 reads MNHNY; CDR2 reads SVGAGI (reference sequence). The J segment lost 6 bases and the V segment lost 6 bases, leaving 11 bases of the junction unmatched. Written as DNA, the CDR3 is TGTGCCAGCAGCATTCCGGGACTAGGGGGGGATACGCAGTATTTT. It is translated as CASSIPGLGGDTQYF.

Comment on this clone: The same CDR3 also results from other DNA sequences found in this sample. The chain recombines TRBV5-8 with TRBJ2-1, with D perhaps matching TRBD2 (6 bases). Between the trimmed V and J ends, which lost 6 bases and 4 bases, there was a span of 17 bases. This CDR3 region has 15 residues. Germline CDR1 and CDR2: SGHTS and YDEGEE. The CDR3, as DNA: TGTGCCAGCACCCCGGGACTCGCCCCTTACAATGAGCAGTTCTTC. Amino acid sequence: CASTPGLAPYNEQFF.